These T cell receptor beta chains were read from a single sample in a study of human T cells and chemical hapten exposure. TCRdb reprocessed the RACE reads with MiXCR, giving one entry per CDR3 protein. In the table there are tens of thousands of distinct CDR3 sequences, around 15% of which are singletons. Source: whole blood, taken in connection with sensitization to the hapten diphenylcyclopropenone (DPC). These receptor sequences come from a woman between 50 and 59 years old with alopecia areata. Some clones in this sample may be carry-over from other donors' samples. The CDR3 runs from the conserved cysteine through the conserved F or W. The D gene is left open where the match is weak. Clone size is shown for a subset of rows, as once, few, many or a class of expanded clone.

J: TRBJ2-2
size: NA
V: TRBV12-3/TRBV12-4
D: NA
DNA: TGTGCCAGCGAAAGGACGGAGGGCAACACCGGGGAGCTGTTTTTT
CDR3: CASERTEGNTGELFF

J: TRBJ2-7
size: few
V: TRBV20-1
D: TRBD1
DNA: TGCAGTCTGGAAAGGACAGGGGTGTACGAGCAGTACTTC
CDR3: CSLERTGVYEQYF

J: TRBJ1-2
size: NA
V: TRBV30
D: TRBD1
DNA: TGTGCCTGGAGATCCCCCTGGACAGGATCCCGGAACTATGGCTACACCTTC
CDR3: CAWRSPWTGSRNYGYTF

J: TRBJ2-1
size: NA
V: TRBV5-4
D: TRBD2
DNA: TGTGCCAGCACCTCACCGTCGGCTAGCGGGAGACATGAGCAGTTCTTC
CDR3: CASTSPSASGRHEQFF

J: TRBJ2-7
size: few
V: TRBV9
D: TRBD2
DNA: TGTGCCAGCAGCGTAGCTCGGACTAGCGGGAGGTACGAGCAGTACTTC
CDR3: CASSVARTSGRYEQYF

J: TRBJ2-6
size: few
V: TRBV29-1
D: NA
DNA: TGCAGCGTTCAGGGCTCTGGGGCCAACGTCCTGACTTTC
CDR3: CSVQGSGANVLTF

J: TRBJ2-7
size: NA
V: TRBV10-1
D: TRBD2
DNA: TGCGCCAGCAGTGAGGGACTAGCGGAAACCTACGAGCAGTACTTC
CDR3: CASSEGLAETYEQYF

J: TRBJ2-2
size: NA
V: TRBV29-1
D: NA
DNA: TGCAGCGTTGCGGGGCAGAACACCGGGGAGCTGTTTTTT
CDR3: CSVAGQNTGELFF

J: TRBJ1-3
size: NA
V: TRBV28
D: NA
DNA: TGTGCCAGCAGAACCTCAGTAGACACCATATATTTT
CDR3: CASRTSVDTIYF

J: TRBJ1-1
size: few
V: TRBV12-5
D: TRBD1
DNA: TGTGCTAGTGGACAGGGGCGGTTGAACACTGAAGCTTTCTTT
CDR3: CASGQGRLNTEAFF

J: TRBJ2-1
size: few
V: TRBV18
D: NA
DNA: TGTGCCAGCTCACCACATGAAATGGAGCCTGACAATGAGCAGTTCTTC
CDR3: CASSPHEMEPDNEQFF

J: TRBJ2-7
size: NA
V: TRBV28
D: TRBD1
DNA: TGTGCCAGCAGTTTAGCCGACCCGGGACAGGGAGGGTTCGTATTC
CDR3: CASSLADPGQGGFVF

J: TRBJ2-1
size: NA
V: TRBV3-1
D: NA
DNA: TGTGCCAGCAGCCAAGATCTGTCTGGTTCCTACAATGAGCAGTTCTTC
CDR3: CASSQDLSGSYNEQFF

J: TRBJ1-2
size: NA
V: TRBV4-3
D: TRBD1
DNA: TGCGCCAGCAGCCAGGCGTACAGGGGATACTATGGCTACACCTTC
CDR3: CASSQAYRGYYGYTF

J: TRBJ2-7
size: NA
V: TRBV21-1
D: NA
DNA: TGTGCCAGCAGACAGGGGGGAGAGGAGCAGTACTTC
CDR3: CASRQGGEEQYF

J: TRBJ2-3
size: many
V: TRBV6-6
D: NA
DNA: TGTGCCAGCAGGGGACACTTCTCCACAGATACGCAGTATTTT
CDR3: CASRGHFSTDTQYF

J: TRBJ1-1
size: many
V: TRBV5-4
D: NA
DNA: TGTGCCAGCAGGATGGGCGTGCGGGGTATGAACACTGAAGCTTTCTTT
CDR3: CASRMGVRGMNTEAFF

J: TRBJ2-5
size: many
V: TRBV29-1
D: NA
DNA: TGCAGCGGATACAGGGTTAAGGAGACCCAGTACTTC
CDR3: CSGYRVKETQYF

J: TRBJ2-3
size: NA
V: TRBV4-2
D: NA
DNA: TGTGCCAGCAGCCAAGTACTTGTTACAGATACGCAGTATTTT
CDR3: CASSQVLVTDTQYF

J: TRBJ2-7
size: few
V: TRBV2
D: TRBD2
DNA: TGTGCCAGCGGAGCCGGGACTAGCGGCTCCTACGAGCAGTACTTC
CDR3: CASGAGTSGSYEQYF

J: TRBJ1-2
size: NA
V: TRBV2
D: NA
DNA: TGTGCCAGCAGCAAGATTACGGGACGAAGGGGCTATGGCTACACCTTC
CDR3: CASSKITGRRGYGYTF

J: TRBJ2-3
size: NA
V: TRBV6-2/TRBV6-3
D: NA
DNA: TGTGCCAGCAGTTACAGAGGACCTAGCACAGATACGCAGTATTTT
CDR3: CASSYRGPSTDTQYF

J: TRBJ1-5
size: NA
V: TRBV6-2/TRBV6-3
D: TRBD1
DNA: TGTGCCAGCACCCGGACAGGGAGAAATCAGCCCCAGCATTTT
CDR3: CASTRTGRNQPQHF

J: TRBJ2-3
size: few
V: TRBV6-5
D: TRBD1
DNA: TGTGCCAGCAGTACCGACAGGGCGGGCACAGATACGCAGTATTTT
CDR3: CASSTDRAGTDTQYF

J: TRBJ2-1
size: NA
V: TRBV20-1
D: TRBD2
DNA: TGCAGTGCCGTCTTCCCAACTAGCGTAGTCCTTGAGCAGTTCTTC
CDR3: CSAVFPTSVVLEQFF

J: TRBJ1-5
size: NA
V: TRBV4-1
D: NA
DNA: TGCTCCAGCAGCCAATATTTGGACCTGGATCGTCCCAATCAGCCCCAGCATTTT
CDR3: CSSSQYLDLDRPNQPQHF

J: TRBJ2-3
size: few
V: TRBV18
D: NA
DNA: TGTGCCAGCTCAATTAACGCCGGGACCAAATTTAGCACAGATACGCAGTATTTT
CDR3: CASSINAGTKFSTDTQYF

J: TRBJ2-7
size: few
V: TRBV12-3/TRBV12-4
D: TRBD1
DNA: TGTGCCAGCAGTTCCGACCGGGACAGGCCCTACGAGCAGTACTTC
CDR3: CASSSDRDRPYEQYF

J: TRBJ2-3
size: NA
V: TRBV20-1
D: TRBD1
DNA: TGCAGCTTCTCCGGACAGGGCCCAGATACGCAGTATTTT
CDR3: CSFSGQGPDTQYF

J: TRBJ2-7
size: NA
V: TRBV6-5
D: TRBD2
DNA: TGTGCCAGCAGTTACTCTAGCGGGAGTGTTTACGAGCAGTACTTC
CDR3: CASSYSSGSVYEQYF

J: TRBJ2-6
size: many
V: TRBV29-1
D: NA
DNA: TGCAGCGTTGAAGATCGAGCCAACGTCCTGACTTTC
CDR3: CSVEDRANVLTF

J: TRBJ1-1
size: NA
V: TRBV19
D: NA
DNA: TGTGCCAGTAGTATTTTTGAGGGGGTAACTGAAGCTTTCTTT
CDR3: CASSIFEGVTEAFF

J: TRBJ1-5
size: few
V: TRBV5-6
D: TRBD1
DNA: TGTGCCAGCAGCAAGGACAGGGGATTTCAGCCCCAGCATTTT
CDR3: CASSKDRGFQPQHF

J: TRBJ2-3
size: few
V: TRBV7-2
D: NA
DNA: TGTGCCAGCAGCTTAGGTCGAGGGGATACGCAGTATTTT
CDR3: CASSLGRGDTQYF

J: TRBJ2-1
size: NA
V: TRBV6-1
D: NA
DNA: TGTGCCAGCAGTGAGGAGATTTACCGGGGCGCCCAAGCTCGTTTTCAGTTCTTC
CDR3: CASSEEIYRGAQARFQFF

J: TRBJ2-7
size: few
V: TRBV7-2
D: NA
DNA: TGTGCCAGCAGCTTAGGAAGTGGACCCCCTCGGAGGGAGCAGTACTTC
CDR3: CASSLGSGPPRREQYF

J: TRBJ2-3
size: NA
V: TRBV3-1
D: NA
DNA: TGTGCCAGCAGCCGTCGGTTAAGGGGGAAGAGCACAGATACGCAGTATTTT
CDR3: CASSRRLRGKSTDTQYF

J: TRBJ2-5
size: few
V: TRBV10-3
D: NA
DNA: TGTGCCATCAGGCCTTCTAGCGCGGAGACCCAGTACTTC
CDR3: CAIRPSSAETQYF

J: TRBJ1-1
size: few
V: TRBV27
D: NA
DNA: TGTGCCAGCAGTTTTAAGGCAAACACTGAAGCTTTCTTT
CDR3: CASSFKANTEAFF

J: TRBJ1-1
size: NA
V: TRBV3-1
D: NA
DNA: TGTGCCAGCAGCCAAACCACTGAAGCTTTCTTT
CDR3: CASSQTTEAFF